Below, one TCR beta chain is given with its context. What it recognizes is unknown. CDR3 length: 15 amino acids. Looked up from germline, CDR1 is SGHDT and CDR2 is YYEEEE. V was clipped by 7 bases and J by 13 bases, with 24 bases between them. RNA totalling roughly 0.45 to 1 ug underwent reverse transcription with random hexamers. The immunoSEQ assay covered 54 Vbeta and 13 Jbeta segments for CDR3. From the immunoSEQ multiplex PCR reads, TCRdb called clonotypes with MiXCR, one entry per CDR3 protein. The table lists approximately 190,000 distinct CDR3 sequences, 85% to 95% of them singletons. TEMRA cells were enriched by FACS, while CD8+ and CD4+ T cells were obtained through a negative isolation that was performed magnetically. The data were obtained in a study of CD8 T cells in Susac syndrome. Whole-study findings and limits: The study admitted that it had a relatively small number of individuals in its TCR sequencing and HLA analysis.

Specimen: CD8+ T cells from PBMCs. The sequence came from a human donor with Susac syndrome. The chain is built from TRBV5-6 and TRBJ1-6, with D tentatively TRBD1 (6 bases). In DNA form, the CDR3 reads TGTGCCAGCGACCACGGCCGGACAGTAGGGTCTCCCCTCCACTTT. This sequence encodes CASDHGRTVGSPLHF.